The 3 T cell receptor beta chains below come from one sample, sequenced in a study of CD8+CD57+ T cells in acquired aplastic anemia. Patients chosen for sequencing had shown CD8+CD57+ cell expansion by flow cytometry. Profiles of TCR beta VDJ and CDR3 were generated from a genomic DNA template. Using its own MiXCR run on the reads, TCRdb lists one record per CDR3 protein. The table records roughly 160,000 distinct CDR3 sequences, 40% to 50% of them present only once. The sample comprised sorted CD4+, CD8+, or CD8+CD57+ T cells (not recorded which) from PBMCs. Every receptor here comes from a human donor with aplastic anemia.

This clonotype was seen at least ten times. V is TRBV19 and J is TRBJ1-1; D unresolved. V was clipped by 4 bases and J by 2 bases, with 20 bases between them. Germline loops: CDR1 LNHDA, CDR2 SQIVND (reference sequence). The CDR3 extends over 17 amino acids. In nucleotides, the CDR3 is TGTGCCAGTAGTAAGAGACAAACCCTGAACCTAAACACTGAAGCTTTCTTT. This gives the protein CASSKRQTLNLNTEAFF. The whole variable domain, remainder taken from reference TRBV19 and TRBJ1-1, is DGGITQSPKYLFRKEGQNVTLSCEQNLNHDAMYWYRQDPGQGLRLIYYSQIVNDFQKGDIAEGYSVSREKKESFPLTVTSAQKNPTAFYLCASSKRQTLNLNTEAFFGQGTRLTVV.

The V call is TRBV15, the J call TRBJ2-5; D possibly uses TRBD1 or TRBD2 (5 bases each). Germline CDR1 is LNHNV and CDR2 is YYDKDF (reference sequence). The CDR3 spans 15 residues. Trimming left V 8 bases short and J 5 bases short, with 21 bases between. CDR3 DNA: TGTGCCACCCAAGACCGGGACGGATTGGGGGAGACCCAGTACTTC. It encodes CATQDRDGLGETQYF.

This clonotype turned up a few times. The chain links TRBV6-2 or TRBV6-3 to TRBJ1-5; D gene unclear. The CDR3 length is 14 residues. The ends were cut back, 7 bases at V and 5 bases at J, with 15 bases in the middle. Germline lookup yields CDR1 MNHEY and CDR2 SVGEGT. The DNA for the CDR3 is TGTGCCAGCACCAAGAACTACGGGGATCAGCCCCAGCATTTT. Protein: CASTKNYGDQPQHF.